The entry below gives a single T cell receptor (beta chain) sequence along with its context. The data were taken from a study of T cell responses to AZD1222 COVID-19 vaccine. Recipients boosted at about 4 weeks or about 12 weeks are pooled. Libraries were prepared by immunoSEQ multiplex PCR; TCRdb keeps only in-frame clonotypes and omits some of them. The sample has 75,000 to 90,000 clones, more than 90% seen once; the top ten hold roughly 5%. The ends lost 6 bases at V and 10 bases at J; junction bases unmatched: 2. The V gene's germline CDR1 is MNHEY and CDR2 SMNVEV (reference sequence). CDR3 size: 13 residues.

The starting material was peripheral blood, obtained 28 days after the second AZD1222 dose. This sequence joins TRBV27 and TRBJ2-6; 11 bases fit TRBD2. This sequence originates from an adult who received the AZD1222 COVID-19 vaccine. The CDR3 DNA follows: TGTGCCAGCAGAAGGACTAGCGGGAACGTCCTGACTTTC. This sequence encodes CASRRTSGNVLTF.